These 16 T cell receptor beta chains originate from one sample sequenced in a study of blood T cell repertoires in COVID-19. TCRdb keeps only in-frame clones here, not all; method: immunoSEQ multiplex PCR. The table has 250,000 or so clones, 88% seen once; the top ten hold around 0.99%. Sequenced: peripheral blood. The receptor source for this set is a woman between 35 and 50 years old who had recovered from COVID-19.

This chain uses TRBV6-4 with TRBJ1-6; 9 bases match TRBD1. Germline CDR1 and CDR2: MRHNA and SNTAGT. The ends lost 0 bases at V and 8 bases at J; junction bases unmatched: 2. The CDR3 has 15 residues. The CDR3: CASSDSTGGHSPLHF. The CDR3 bases are TGTGCCAGCAGTGACTCGACAGGGGGGCATTCACCCCTCCACTTT.

A remark on this clone: At one end, the junction sequence differs from germline, possibly due to a read error. V is TRBV6-2 or TRBV6-3 and J is TRBJ1-2; TRBD1 is a possible D gene (6 bases). The CDR3 length is 13 residues. Germline values: CDR1 MNHEY, CDR2 SVGEGT. CDR3 in DNA: TGTGCCAGCAGTGACTCGGACAGCTATGGCTACACCTTC. The encoded protein is CASSDSDSYGYTF.

This clone was observed once. The chain couples TRBV24-1 to TRBJ1-5, with D unclear. This CDR3 spans 12 amino acids. Between the trimmed V and J ends, which lost 7 bases and 7 bases, there was a span of 10 bases. Germline V gene lookup returns CDR1 KGHDR and CDR2 SFDVKD. The CDR3 nucleotides read TGTGCCACCAGCACGGTGGGCCAGCCCCAGCATTTT. Residues: CATSTVGQPQHF.

The chain employs TRBV11-1 and TRBJ2-3; 9 bases match TRBD2. Germline V gives CDR1 SGHAT, CDR2 FQDESV (reference sequence). With V trimmed by 2 bases and J by 2 bases, 5 bases remained unmatched. The CDR3 runs 16 residues. The CDR3 region has the DNA TGTGCCAGCAGCTTATTGCTAGCGGGAACCACAGATACGCAGTATTTT. Translated: CASSLLLAGTTDTQYF.

The J gene is TRBJ1-1, the V gene TRBV6-6; D is uncertain. V was pared by 8 bases and J by 1 base, with 14 bases between. There are 14 residues in the CDR3. Germline-derived CDR1 and CDR2 are MNHNY and SVGAGI (reference sequence). The CDR3 is CASGAAQSNTEAFF. CDR3 DNA: TGTGCCAGCGGCGCCGCACAGTCGAACACTGAAGCTTTCTTT.

The chain carries TRBV29-1 and TRBJ2-7; possible D gene TRBD2, 5 bases. The germline V gene has CDR1 SQVTM and CDR2 ANQGSEA. CDR3 size: 15 residues. With 4 bases removed from V and 2 bases from J, the gap between germline ends came to 18 bases. The CDR3 spells CSVAGGRQWTYEQYF. The CDR3 nucleotides read TGCAGCGTTGCGGGCGGGCGGCAGTGGACCTACGAGCAGTACTTC.

The V and J genes are TRBV18 and TRBJ1-5; TRBD1 might be the D (5 bases). The germline V gene encodes CDR1 KGHSH and CDR2 LQKENI. CDR3 size: 17 residues. V lost 2 bases to trimming and J lost 1 base, with 15 bases between them. The CDR3 region is CASSPSGAGYSNQPQHF. The CDR3 nucleotides read TGTGCCAGCTCACCATCTGGGGCAGGGTACAGCAATCAGCCCCAGCATTTT.

The chain carries TRBV6-2 or TRBV6-3 and TRBJ2-7; possible D gene TRBD1, 5 bases. The germline V gene encodes CDR1 MNHEY and CDR2 SVGEGT. This CDR3 region has 13 residues. V lost 4 bases and J 0 bases, leaving 7 bases between the germline ends. The CDR3 region is CASSWGSSYEQYV. DNA of the CDR3: TGTGCCAGCAGTTGGGGCAGCTCCTACGAGCAGTACGTC.

The gene calls are TRBV7-3 and TRBJ1-2; 8 bases agree with TRBD1. The CDR3 is 14 residues long. The V segment lost 2 bases and the J segment 7 bases; nucleotides outside the gene matches: 6. CDR1 is SGHTA and CDR2 is FQGTGA in the germline V gene. CDR3 protein: CASSLGAGGSGYTF. For the CDR3, the DNA is TGTGCCAGCAGCTTAGGCGCAGGGGGCTCTGGCTACACCTTC.

J is TRBJ2-3 and V is TRBV5-6, with D possibly being TRBD1 (6 bases). Trimming stripped 6 bases from V and 2 bases from J, with 16 bases between. The CDR3 length is 15 residues. Germline V gives CDR1 SGHDT, CDR2 YYEEEE. The CDR3 DNA sequence: TGTGCCAGCATCCTAACAGGACAGTCCACAGATACGCAGTATTTT. The encoded protein is CASILTGQSTDTQYF.

The chain couples TRBV7-3 to TRBJ1-2, with D possibly TRBD1 on 5 matching bases. Germline V gene sequence: CDR1 SGHTA, CDR2 FQGTGA. Trimming cost V 8 bases and J 4 bases, with 20 bases left between them. The CDR3 consists of 15 residues. The CDR3 spells CASGPMRQQTYGYTF. The CDR3 nucleotides are TGTGCCAGCGGCCCAATGCGACAGCAAACCTATGGCTACACCTTC. The variable domain in full, completed from reference TRBV7-3 and TRBJ1-2, reads GAGVSQTPSNKVTEKGKYVELRCDPISGHTALYWYRQSLGQGPEFLIYFQGTGAADDSGLPNDRFFAVRPEGSVSTLKIQRTERGDSAVYLCASGPMRQQTYGYTFGSGTRLTVV.

The chain carries TRBV7-9 and TRBJ1-1; tentatively, D is TRBD1 (6 bases). Trimming removed 5 bases from V and 7 bases from J, with 23 bases in between. CDR3 length: 16 residues. CDR1 is SEHNR and CDR2 is FQNEAQ in the germline V gene (reference sequence). CDR3 nucleotide sequence: TGTGCCAGCAGCCCCCGTTGGGGGGGGCCCCAGGGTGAAGCTTTCTTT. It encodes CASSPRWGGPQGEAFF. Full variable domain (remainder filled in from reference TRBV7-9 and TRBJ1-1): DTGVSQNPRHKITKRGQNVTFRCDPISEHNRLYWYRQTLGQGPEFLTYFQNEAQLEKSRLLSDRFSAERPKGSFSTLEIQRTEQGDSAMYLCASSPRWGGPQGEAFFGQGTRLTVV.

This clone was detected a few times. This chain uses TRBV5-1 with TRBJ1-1; no definite D call. The V and J ends lost 0 bases and 1 base respectively, with 10 bases between them. This CDR3 is built from 15 residues. Germline V gene sequence: CDR1 SGHRS, CDR2 YFSETQ. As DNA, the CDR3 is TGCGCCAGCAGCTTGGGTGGGCAGCCGAACACTGAAGCTTTCTTT. Translated, it gives CASSLGGQPNTEAFF.

The chain uses TRBV5-1 and TRBJ2-1, with 12 positions matching TRBD2. Germline assignment: CDR1 SGHRS and CDR2 YFSETQ. V dropped 0 bases and J dropped 4; count of bases not matched to a gene: 2. The CDR3 consists of 16 residues. CDR3 region: CASSLAGLAGYNEQFF. CDR3 DNA sequence: TGCGCCAGCAGCTTGGCCGGACTAGCGGGATACAATGAGCAGTTCTTC.

V gene TRBV25-1 combines with J gene TRBJ1-3; 10 bases are shared with TRBD1. V shed 1 base, J shed 0 bases, and the junction held 3 bases outside the gene matches. This CDR3 comprises 17 residues. Germline V gives CDR1 MGHDK, CDR2 SYGVNS. The CDR3 reads CASSEWTGGPSGNTIYF. CDR3 DNA sequence: TGTGCCAGCAGTGAATGGACAGGGGGGCCCTCTGGAAACACCATATATTTT.

The chain uses TRBV6-5 and TRBJ2-7; the D gene is possibly TRBD2 (7 bases). The germline gives CDR1 MNHEY, CDR2 SVGAGI. V was cut by 6 bases and J by 2 bases, with 17 bases left in between. The CDR3 is 15 residues long. The CDR3, as DNA: TGTGCCAGCAGCCGGGTTGGAGGGGGGGCCTACGAGCAGTACTTC. It codes for CASSRVGGGAYEQYF.